These 26 T cell receptor beta chains were sequenced from one sample in a study of tumor-infiltrating lymphocytes in primary liver carcinoma. Starting material of 500 to 600 ng total RNA yielded TCR beta cDNA via a constant-region primer. Investigators got TCR beta libraries out of three nested multiplex PCR rounds, done with slightly modified ARM-PCR. TRBV1-TRBV30 forward and Cbeta reverse primers drove the first two roughly 10-cycle rounds. TCRdb called the multiplex PCR reads again in MiXCR, with one record for every CDR3 protein. The sample lists approximately 42,000 distinct CDR3 sequences, roughly 73% seen once, with 35% to 45% in the top ten. Co-extraction of RNA and DNA was performed on roughly 20-34 mg of unsorted bulk tissue. Sequences were obtained from tumor-adjacent normal liver tissue. These receptors were taken from a woman aged 25 to 39 with primary liver carcinoma and hepatitis B virus infection.

Points on this clonotype: Sequence at one end of the junction differs from germline and may be a read error. The chain links TRBV4-3 to TRBJ2-5, with D unclear. CDR1 and CDR2 (germline): LGHNA, YSLEER. The CDR3 consists of 16 residues. Here the CDR3 reads CASSLNSFPYRETQYF. CDR3 coding DNA: TGCGCCAGCAGTCTTAATAGTTTCCCGTACCGAGAGACCCAATACTTC.

With respect to this clonotype: Because it lacks the conserved phenylalanine or tryptophan at the end, this CDR3 is likely a read error. The V gene is TRBV4-3, the J gene TRBJ2-1; D is unclear. The CDR3 extends over 14 amino acids. Per germline, CDR1 LGHNA and CDR2 YSLEER. Trimming pared 3 bases from V and 6 bases from J, leaving 12 bases between. CDR3 sequence (DNA): TGCGCCAGCAGCCACGCAGAGTTGATCAATGAGCAGTTCTCC. Its protein product is CASSHAELINEQFS.

Notes on this clonotype: This CDR3 is missing its conserved last phenylalanine or tryptophan, likely due to a read error. J is TRBJ2-2 and V is TRBV29-1, with TRBD2 identical over 10 bases. The CDR3 extends over 13 amino acids. V was pared by 4 bases and J by 9 bases, with 5 bases of the junction left unmatched. Germline CDR1 is SQVTM and CDR2 is ANQGSEA. CDR3 DNA sequence: TGCAGCGTTGTCCTAGCGGGAGCCTGGGAGCTGTTTCTT. Protein product: CSVVLAGAWELFL.

For this clonotype: The CDR3 does not end in the conserved phenylalanine or tryptophan, so this is likely a read error. The rearrangement links TRBV4-1 to TRBJ2-5; D is perhaps TRBD1 (7 bases). The CDR3 runs to 16 residues. V was cut by 6 bases and J by 4 bases, with 21 bases left in between. Looked up from germline, CDR1 is MGHRA and CDR2 is YSYEKL. CDR3 nucleotides: TGCGCCAGCAGTCAGGGGGTGGCGGAGGGGAGAGAGACCCAGTACTCC. It translates to CASSQGVAEGRETQYS.

The chain has TRBV6-2 or TRBV6-3 and TRBJ2-5, with 7 positions matching TRBD2. The CDR3 extends over 16 amino acids. The germline gives CDR1 MNHEY, CDR2 SVGEGT. V lost 10 bases and J lost 5; bases outside the gene matches: 19. The CDR3 DNA follows: TGTGCCAACAGCCTAGGGGCCCTAGAGGGAGGGGAGACCCAGTACTTC. Encoded protein: CANSLGALEGGETQYF.

With respect to this clonotype: The junction and the germline gene differ at one end; a read error may be behind it. The V gene is TRBV4-1, the J gene TRBJ2-1, with TRBD2 identical over 7 bases. Germline V gene lookup returns CDR1 MGHRA and CDR2 YSYEKL. CDR3 length: 18 residues. DNA for the CDR3: TGCCCCAGCAGCCAAGGCACTACTAGCGAGAGGGTATACAATGAGCAGTTCTTC. The encoded protein is CPSSQGTTSERVYNEQFF.

A note on this clonotype: A read error is possible here, since a much larger clone lies one base away. The chain combines TRBV13 with TRBJ2-3; the match to TRBD2 covers 7 bases. The CDR3 loop spans 16 amino acids. In germline, CDR1 is PRHDT, CDR2 FYEKMQ (reference sequence). In DNA, the CDR3 is TGTGCCGCCGAAATGACTAGCAGACGATGGGCAGATGCGCAGTATTTT. Translating gives CAAEMTSRRWADAQYF.

A word on this clonotype: Because the CDR3 is missing its conserved closing phenylalanine or tryptophan, this is likely a read error. The chain's CDR3 is CASSTYAESEETQYY. The CDR3 DNA reads TGTGCCAGCAGCACCTACGCCGAGAGCGAAGAGACCCAGTACTAC. The rearrangement joins TRBV12-3 or TRBV12-4 to TRBJ2-5, with D uncertain. The CDR3 has 15 residues. V lost 6 bases and J 3 bases, leaving 17 bases between the germline ends.

In regard to this clonotype: The CDR3 does not end in the conserved phenylalanine or tryptophan, so this is likely a read error. The rearrangement uses TRBV4-1 and TRBJ2-1, with TRBD2 matching 13 bases. After removal of 1 base from V and 8 bases from J, the junction contained 11 bases not matched to a gene. CDR1 is MGHRA, CDR2 YSYEKL, per germline. This CDR3 comprises 18 residues. The DNA for the CDR3 is TGCGCCAGCAGCCAAGGTACTACTAGCGGGAGGGTATACTATGAGCAGTTCCTC. It yields the protein CASSQGTTSGRVYYEQFL.

This chain links TRBV29-1 with TRBJ2-7; TRBD1 matches 7 bases. The V and J ends lost 6 bases and 11 bases, in that order; junction bases with no gene match: 16. CDR3 length: 13 residues. Germline CDR1 and CDR2: SQVTM and ANQGSEA. CDR3 sequence (DNA): TGCAGCGTCGTACTGACAGGGTCCTACAAGAAGTACTTC. Encoded protein: CSVVLTGSYKKYF.

A remark on this clonotype: The junction differs from germline at one of its ends, possibly a read error. This chain uses TRBV29-1 with TRBJ2-6; possibly TRBD1 or TRBD2 for D (5 bases each). The CDR3 covers 15 residues. The germline CDR1 and CDR2 sequences are SQVTM and ANQGSEA. CDR3 residues: CSASTQGTRANVLTF. In nucleotides, the CDR3 is TGCAGCGCGAGCACGCAGGGCACTAGGGCCAACGTTCTGACTTTC.

Notes on this clonotype: A much larger clone differs from this one at a single base, so this may be a read error. The CDR3 region is CASSDSAQYEQFF. The CDR3 region has the DNA TGTGCCAGCAGTGACTCGGCCCAGTATGAGCAGTTCTTC. The chain has TRBV6-4 and TRBJ2-1, with D uncertain. Between the trimmed V and J ends, which lost 0 bases and 8 bases, there was a span of 8 bases. Germline values: CDR1 MRHNA, CDR2 SNTAGT. CDR3 length: 13 amino acids.

The sample holds many counts of this clonotype. For the CDR3, the DNA is TGCAGCGTTGAGGAGATCGCTATGTGGCGCGAAGAGACCCAGTACTTC. This gives the protein CSVEEIAMWREETQYF. The rearrangement joins TRBV29-1 to TRBJ2-5; no clear D gene. CDR1 is SQVTM, CDR2 ANQGSEA, per germline. The CDR3 contains 16 residues. V shed 3 bases and J shed 3 bases, with 20 bases lying between them. The entire variable domain, with the rest obtained from reference TRBV29-1 and TRBJ2-5, is as follows: SAVISQKPSRDICQRGTSLTIQCQVDSQVTMMFWYRQQPGQSLTLIATANQGSEATYESGFVIDKFPISRPNLTFSTLTVSNMSPEDSSIYLCSVEEIAMWREETQYFGPGTRLLVL.

Concerning this clonotype: Here the CDR3 omits its conserved ending phenylalanine or tryptophan, so a read error is the likely source. The limits of the CDR3 on the DNA are not certain, so only TCRdb's listed CDR3 is given. The V call is TRBV11-2, the J call TRBJ2-3; whether TRBD2, the table's D call, matches the DNA was not checked. The CDR3 has 17 amino acids, counting both end residues. Germline values: CDR1 SGHAT, CDR2 FQNNGV. The CDR3 loop reads CASSHLGSGSLTDTLYY.

The chain carries TRBV7-9 and TRBJ1-1; a possible D gene is TRBD1 (6 bases). The germline V gene encodes CDR1 SEHNR and CDR2 FQNEAQ (reference sequence). This CDR3 has 15 residues. V was pared by 1 base and J by 2 bases, with 11 bases between. This chain's CDR3 is CASSLGDMPNTEAFF. DNA for the CDR3: TGTGCCAGCAGCTTAGGGGACATGCCTAACACTGAAGCTTTCTTT.

On this clonotype itself: Germline and junction disagree at one end, which may indicate a read error. The chain combines TRBV12-3 or TRBV12-4 with TRBJ2-3; either TRBD1 or TRBD2 may fit D (5 bases each). The CDR3 covers 15 residues. This CDR3 reads CVSSYGIGVTDTQYF. The CDR3 region has the DNA TGTGTCAGCAGCTACGGGATAGGGGTCACAGATACGCAGTATTTT.

This clonotype was detected many times. The J gene is TRBJ1-6, the V gene TRBV6-5; possible D gene TRBD1, 6 bases. The V end was cut by 7 bases, the J end by 9 bases, with 13 bases between. Germline assignment: CDR1 MNHEY and CDR2 SVGAGI. The CDR3 length is 13 residues. CDR3 in amino acids: CASTRGLSSPLHF. CDR3 DNA: TGTGCCAGCACCCGGGGGCTCTCTTCACCCCTCCACTTT.

A note on this clonotype: Relative to the germline gene, one junction end is altered; a read error may explain this. The chain is built from TRBV6-1 and TRBJ2-7, with 7 bases matching TRBD2. Looked up from germline, CDR1 is MNHNS and CDR2 is SASEGT. The CDR3 runs 17 residues. The CDR3 spells CASSGGVAGAGSYVQYF. The CDR3 DNA reads as TGTGCCAGCAGTGGAGGCGTTGCGGGAGCCGGTTCCTACGTGCAGTACTTC.

Regarding this clonotype: Compared with germline, one end of the junction differs, possibly owing to a read error. The chain uses TRBV4-3 and TRBJ2-7, with TRBD1 matching 7 bases. The CDR3 length is 15 residues. The germline V gene encodes CDR1 LGHNA and CDR2 YSLEER. This CDR3 is CTSSPLLGTEYEQYF. The CDR3 bases are TGCACCAGCAGCCCCCTCCTCGGGACAGAGTACGAGCAGTACTTC.

A single count supports this clonotype. This chain uses TRBV6-2 or TRBV6-3 with TRBJ1-1, with D possibly matching TRBD1 (5 bases). Trimming took off 5 bases at V and 6 bases at J, with 16 bases between the two ends. The CDR3 has 14 residues. Germline V gene data show CDR1 as MNHEY and CDR2 as SVGEGT. CDR3 loop: CASSITQGLSEAFF. The CDR3 region has the DNA TGTGCCAGCAGTATCACGCAGGGTTTGTCTGAAGCTTTCTTT.

This clonotype was observed many times. The V gene is TRBV28, the J gene TRBJ2-7; 9 nucleotides agree with TRBD2. Germline lookup yields CDR1 MDHEN and CDR2 SYDVKM. After removal of 4 bases from V and 6 bases from J, the junction contained 10 bases not matched to a gene. The CDR3 sequence is 15 residues long. The CDR3 DNA reads as TGTGCCAGCAGTTGGTCGGCGGGAGGGACGCGCGAGCAGTACTTC. Translating it yields CASSWSAGGTREQYF.

At least ten counts were recorded for this clonotype. The genes are TRBV6-1 and TRBJ2-2; 9 nucleotides align to TRBD2. This CDR3 is built from 17 residues. J lost 7 bases, V lost 4 bases, and 13 bases had no gene match. Per the germline V gene, CDR1 is MNHNS and CDR2 is SASEGT. The CDR3 region is CASSAFSGSVSSGELFF. In nucleotides, the CDR3 is TGTGCCAGCAGTGCCTTTAGCGGGAGTGTGTCGAGCGGGGAGCTGTTTTTT.

Points on this clonotype: At one of its ends the junction is not consistent with the germline gene, which may arise from a read error. The chain has TRBV6-6 and TRBJ2-1; TRBD1 or TRBD2 may be the D gene (5 bases each). The CDR3 runs 13 residues. From germline, CDR1 is MNHNY and CDR2 SVGAGI (reference sequence). The CDR3 loop is CASSGTPRTEQSF. As DNA, the CDR3 is TGTGCCAGCTCCGGGACCCCGAGGACTGAGCAGTCCTTC.

This clonotype was counted at least ten times. The chain couples TRBV6-6 to TRBJ2-2, with 12 bases that match TRBD2. The CDR3 is 17 residues long. Per the germline V gene, CDR1 is MNHNY and CDR2 is SVGAGI (reference sequence). Losses at the gene ends were 2 bases for V and 0 bases for J; bases not matched to a gene: 1. The CDR3 loop is CASSYPSGRANTGELFF. DNA of the CDR3: TGTGCCAGCAGTTACCCTAGCGGGAGGGCGAACACCGGGGAGCTGTTTTTT.

V and J are TRBV6-5 and TRBJ2-1; D possibly corresponds to TRBD2 (6 bases). Germline values: CDR1 MNHEY, CDR2 SVGAGI. This CDR3 has 13 residues. Deletions cut 10 bases from V and 7 bases from J, with 17 bases between. In DNA, the CDR3 is TGTGCCACCCGTGGGACGGCGGGGAATGAGCAGTTCTTC. The encoded protein is CATRGTAGNEQFF.

This clonotype has only a few counts. This chain uses TRBV28 with TRBJ2-7, with 8 positions matching TRBD1. Germline V gene data show CDR1 as MDHEN and CDR2 as SYDVKM. V dropped 3 bases and J dropped 3; count of bases not matched to a gene: 4. The CDR3 spans 14 residues. CDR3 nucleotide sequence: TGTGCCAGCAGTTTCCTCGGGACAGGCTACGAGCAGTACTTC. Translating gives CASSFLGTGYEQYF.